Each of the 12 T cell receptor beta chains below was sequenced from the same sample in a study of T cell responses to AZD1222 COVID-19 vaccine. Assay used: immunoSEQ multiplex PCR; TCRdb lists only in-frame clones, some missing. The sample includes over 65,000 clones, about 88% seen only once; the top ten take 6.9%. Sequences were derived from peripheral blood, sampled 28 days after the second AZD1222 dose. Receptors were obtained from an adult who received the AZD1222 COVID-19 vaccine.

The V gene is TRBV5-5, the J gene TRBJ2-7; possibly TRBD1 for D (5 bases). The CDR3 sequence is 15 residues long. Per germline, CDR1 SGHKS and CDR2 YYEKEE (reference sequence). With 0 bases removed from V and 1 base from J, the gap between germline ends came to 11 bases. CDR3 region: CASSLDQGLSYEQYF. In DNA, the CDR3 is TGTGCCAGCAGCTTGGACCAGGGCTTGTCCTACGAGCAGTACTTC.

The chain uses TRBV11-2 and TRBJ2-1, with 14 bases matching TRBD2. The V gene end was trimmed by 9 bases and the J gene end by 6 bases; junction bases not matched to a gene: 1. The V gene's germline CDR1 is SGHAT and CDR2 FQNNGV. This CDR3 comprises 13 residues. The CDR3 DNA reads as TGTGCCAGTGGACTAGCGGGAGGCAATGAGCAGTTCTTC. It is translated as CASGLAGGNEQFF. Full variable domain (outside the CDR3, taken from reference TRBV11-2 and TRBJ2-1): EAGVAQSPRYKIIEKRQSVAFWCNPISGHATLYWYQQILGQGPKLLIQFQNNGVVDDSQLPKDRFSAERLKGVDSTLKIQPAKLEDSAVYLCASGLAGGNEQFFGPGTRLTVL.

This rearrangement joins TRBV29-1 to TRBJ1-1, with D unclear. The germline V gene has CDR1 SQVTM and CDR2 ANQGSEA. V lost 7 bases and J lost 9, with 18 bases in between. The CDR3 consists of 12 residues. The CDR3 is CSAVGRNLQAFF. The DNA of the CDR3 is TGCAGCGCCGTGGGCAGGAACCTACAAGCTTTCTTT.

The chain is built from TRBV7-8 and TRBJ1-3; TRBD1 is a possible D gene (5 bases). The V end was cut by 5 bases, the J end by 0 bases, with 14 bases between. The germline V gene encodes CDR1 SGHVS and CDR2 FQNEAQ. This CDR3 is 16 amino acids long. CDR3 bases: TGTGCCAGCAGCCCCGAGGGACGGGGCTCTGGAAACACCATATATTTT. This encodes CASSPEGRGSGNTIYF. The whole variable domain, remainder taken from reference TRBV7-8 and TRBJ1-3, is GAGVSQSPRYKVAKRGQDVALRCDPISGHVSLFWYQQALGQGPEFLTYFQNEAQLDKSGLPSDRFFAERPEGSVSTLKIQRTQQEDSAVYLCASSPEGRGSGNTIYFGEGSWLTVV.

The V call is TRBV5-1, the J call TRBJ2-1, with 11 bases fitting TRBD2. Germline loops: CDR1 SGHRS, CDR2 YFSETQ. The CDR3 contains 15 residues. The V and J ends lost 1 base and 9 bases, in that order; junction bases with no gene match: 6. CDR3 residues: CASSLTSGRLSEQFF. The CDR3 DNA sequence: TGCGCCAGCAGCTTGACTAGCGGGAGATTAAGTGAGCAGTTCTTC.

The chain recombines TRBV6-5 with TRBJ1-5; possible D gene TRBD1, 5 bases. The CDR3 has 15 amino acids. The ends were cut back, 5 bases at V and 6 bases at J, with 17 bases in the middle. From germline, CDR1 is MNHEY and CDR2 SVGAGI. This CDR3 reads CASSPQGGGGQPQHF. DNA for the CDR3: TGTGCCAGCAGTCCTCAGGGTGGCGGCGGTCAGCCCCAGCATTTT.

This clone showed up just once. The chain recombines TRBV5-1 with TRBJ2-5; D is perhaps TRBD1 or TRBD2 (5 bases each). The V gene's germline CDR1 is SGHRS and CDR2 YFSETQ. This CDR3 region has 13 residues. V lost 6 bases and J lost 5, with 14 bases in between. The CDR3: CASTQGPRETQYF. CDR3 bases: TGCGCCAGCACTCAGGGACCGAGGGAGACCCAGTACTTC.

The J gene is TRBJ2-3, the V gene TRBV21-1; TRBD2, the table's D call, lacks a check against the DNA. TRBV21-1 is recorded as a pseudogene. CDR3 length: 17 amino acids. CDR3 sequence reads: CASSPASGLAWQPTQYF. In DNA, the CDR3 is TGTGCCAGCAGTCCCGCCTCGGGACTAGCTTGGCAACCTACGCAGTATTTT.

J is TRBJ2-5 and V is TRBV6-2 or TRBV6-3, with TRBD1 matching over 8 bases. Germline lookup yields CDR1 MNHEY and CDR2 SVGEGT. This CDR3 is built from 15 residues. The junction had 7 bases not matched to a gene; V was cut back by 3 bases and J by 4 bases. CDR3 amino acids: CASSYGGQGAETQYF. CDR3 nucleotides: TGTGCCAGCAGTTATGGAGGACAGGGTGCAGAGACCCAGTACTTC.

Here the CDR3 DNA reads TGTGCCAGCAGCCAGGGGGTTAGGGGAGCAGCCAAAAACATTCAGTACTTC. This sequence encodes CASSQGVRGAAKNIQYF. This chain uses TRBV14 with TRBJ2-4; D is possibly TRBD1 or TRBD2 (5 bases each). Per the germline V gene, CDR1 is SGHDN and CDR2 is FVKESK. Trimming left V 3 bases short and J 0 bases short, with 15 bases between. The CDR3 sequence is 17 residues long.

The rearrangement joins TRBV5-1 to TRBJ2-2, with TRBD1 identical over 9 bases. After removal of 2 bases from V and 6 bases from J, the junction contained 8 bases not matched to a gene. CDR3 size: 16 residues. Germline values: CDR1 SGHRS, CDR2 YFSETQ. The CDR3 is CASSLTGTGSPGELFF. The DNA of the CDR3 is TGCGCCAGCAGCTTAACCGGGACAGGGAGCCCCGGGGAGCTGTTTTTT.

Points on this clone: One end of the junction fails to match germline, which may point to a read error. The rearrangement uses TRBV18 and TRBJ1-3; D uncertain. Germline CDR1 is KGHSH and CDR2 is LQKENI. The CDR3 is 18 amino acids. The CDR3 bases are TGTGCCAGCCCACCCCCTGGCGGGGTACCGAGCTCTGGAAACACCATATATTTT. It is translated as CASPPPGGVPSSGNTIYF.